Listed here is a single T cell receptor beta chain. This entry comes from a study of control samples from healthy donors and cancer patients. The germline V gene encodes CDR1 SGHRS and CDR2 YFSETQ. The CDR3 is 13 residues long. V gave up 3 bases and J gave up 6 bases, with 10 bases separating them. Method: immunoSEQ multiplex PCR; TCRdb's copy keeps in-frame clones and lacks some. Of about 150,000 clones listed, about 93% were seen once; the top ten hold over 2%. The specimen sequenced was blood. The chain recombines TRBV5-1 with TRBJ2-1; D is unclear. The receptor's source is a man aged 45-65 years in good health. CDR3 in DNA: TGCGCCAGCAGCTCAGTAGTCAGCAATGAGCAGTTCTTC. It yields the protein CASSSVVSNEQFF.